The entry below describes one T cell receptor beta chain. The source of the sample is a study of blood T cell repertoires in COVID-19. Each participant's cohort was designated according to participant-reported clinical history. With 1 base removed from V and 2 bases from J, the gap between germline ends came to 14 bases. Germline V gene lookup returns CDR1 SGHNT and CDR2 YYREEE (reference sequence). The CDR3 has 16 amino acids. Method: immunoSEQ multiplex PCR; TCRdb's copy keeps in-frame clones and lacks some. The sample includes about 160,000 clones, 81% of them seen just once. The chain has TRBV5-4 and TRBJ2-3; a possible D gene is TRBD1 (5 bases). Sequences were obtained from PBMCs or T cells enriched from blood (not recorded which). This clonotype was obtained from a woman in her 40s with acute COVID-19. Here the CDR3 reads CASSLQGLGATDTQYF. The CDR3 DNA is TGTGCCAGCAGCTTGCAGGGTCTAGGAGCCACAGATACGCAGTATTTT.